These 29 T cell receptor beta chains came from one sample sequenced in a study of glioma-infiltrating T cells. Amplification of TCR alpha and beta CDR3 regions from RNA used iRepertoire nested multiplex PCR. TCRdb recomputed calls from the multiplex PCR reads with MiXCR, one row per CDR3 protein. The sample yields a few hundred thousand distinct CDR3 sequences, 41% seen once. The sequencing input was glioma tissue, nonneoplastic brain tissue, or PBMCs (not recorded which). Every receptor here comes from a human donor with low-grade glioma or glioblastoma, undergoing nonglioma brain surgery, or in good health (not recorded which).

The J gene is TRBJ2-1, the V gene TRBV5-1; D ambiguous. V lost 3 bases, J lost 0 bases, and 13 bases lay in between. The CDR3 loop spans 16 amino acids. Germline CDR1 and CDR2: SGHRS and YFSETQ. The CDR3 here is CASSSDQRHSYNEQFF. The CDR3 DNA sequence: TGCGCCAGCAGCTCGGACCAACGCCACTCCTACAATGAGCAGTTCTTC.

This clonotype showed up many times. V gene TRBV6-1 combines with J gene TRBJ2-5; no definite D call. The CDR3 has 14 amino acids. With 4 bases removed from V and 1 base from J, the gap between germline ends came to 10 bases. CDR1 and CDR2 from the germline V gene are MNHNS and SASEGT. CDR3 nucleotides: TGTGCCAGCAGTGCGATAAGTTCCCAAGAGACCCAGTACTTC. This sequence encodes CASSAISSQETQYF.

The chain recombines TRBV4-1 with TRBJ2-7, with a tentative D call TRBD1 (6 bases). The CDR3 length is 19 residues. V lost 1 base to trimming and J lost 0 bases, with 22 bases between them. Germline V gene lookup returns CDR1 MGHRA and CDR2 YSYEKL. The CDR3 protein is CASSQGYMPGTQSSYEQYF. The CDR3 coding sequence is TGCGCCAGCAGCCAAGGATACATGCCCGGGACACAGAGCTCCTACGAGCAGTACTTC.

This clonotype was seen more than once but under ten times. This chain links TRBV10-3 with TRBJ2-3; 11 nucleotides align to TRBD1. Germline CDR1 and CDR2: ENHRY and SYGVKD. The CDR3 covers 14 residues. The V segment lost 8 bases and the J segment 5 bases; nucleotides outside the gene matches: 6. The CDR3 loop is CAIAPGQGVDTQYF. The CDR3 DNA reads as TGTGCCATCGCCCCGGGACAGGGGGTAGATACGCAGTATTTT.

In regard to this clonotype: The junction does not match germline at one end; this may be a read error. CDR3 region: CASSFEQGGTETFF. The CDR3 nucleotides are TGTGCCAGCAGTTTCGAACAGGGAGGCACTGAAACTTTCTTT. The rearrangement links TRBV12-3 or TRBV12-4 to TRBJ1-1; D perhaps matches TRBD1 (6 bases). The CDR3 covers 14 residues.

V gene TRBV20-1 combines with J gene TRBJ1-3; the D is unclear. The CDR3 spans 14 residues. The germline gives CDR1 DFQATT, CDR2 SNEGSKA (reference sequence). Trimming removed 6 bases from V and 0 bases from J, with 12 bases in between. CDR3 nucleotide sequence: TGCAGTGCCTGGGAGGGAGGCTCTGGAAACACCATATATTTT. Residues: CSAWEGGSGNTIYF.

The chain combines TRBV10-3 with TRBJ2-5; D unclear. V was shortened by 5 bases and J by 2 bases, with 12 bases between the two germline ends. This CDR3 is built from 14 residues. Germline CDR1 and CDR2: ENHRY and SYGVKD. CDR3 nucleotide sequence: TGTGCCATCAGTCCATTTTTAAGGCAAGAGACCCAGTACTTC. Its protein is CAISPFLRQETQYF.

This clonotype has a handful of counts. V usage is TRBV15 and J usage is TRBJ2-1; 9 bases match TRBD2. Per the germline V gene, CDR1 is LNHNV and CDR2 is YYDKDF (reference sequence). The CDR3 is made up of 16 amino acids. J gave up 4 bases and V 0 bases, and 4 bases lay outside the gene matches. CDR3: CATSRDPSGIYNEQFF. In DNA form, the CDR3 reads TGTGCCACCAGCAGAGACCCTAGCGGGATTTACAATGAGCAGTTCTTC.

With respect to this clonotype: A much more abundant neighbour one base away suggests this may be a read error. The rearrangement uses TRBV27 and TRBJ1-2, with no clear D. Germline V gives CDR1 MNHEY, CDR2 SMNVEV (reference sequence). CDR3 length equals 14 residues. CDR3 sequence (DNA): TGTGCCGGCAGTTTGGGAACGGCCCGGAGTGGCTACACCTTC. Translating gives CAGSLGTARSGYTF.

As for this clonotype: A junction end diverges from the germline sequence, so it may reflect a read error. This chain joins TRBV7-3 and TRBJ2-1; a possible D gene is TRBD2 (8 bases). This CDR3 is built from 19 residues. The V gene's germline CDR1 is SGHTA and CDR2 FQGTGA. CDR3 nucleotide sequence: TGCGCCAGCAGTCCCCCGGGGGGGGTACAGGGGCGAGGCTACAATGAGCAGTTCTTC. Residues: CASSPPGGVQGRGYNEQFF.

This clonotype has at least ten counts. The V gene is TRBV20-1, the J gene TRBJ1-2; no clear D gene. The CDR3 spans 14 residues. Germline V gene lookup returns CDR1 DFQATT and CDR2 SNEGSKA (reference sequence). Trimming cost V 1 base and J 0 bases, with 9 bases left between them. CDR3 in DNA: TGCAGTGCTAGAGCAGTTCGATCTAACTATGGCTACACCTTC. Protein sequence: CSARAVRSNYGYTF.

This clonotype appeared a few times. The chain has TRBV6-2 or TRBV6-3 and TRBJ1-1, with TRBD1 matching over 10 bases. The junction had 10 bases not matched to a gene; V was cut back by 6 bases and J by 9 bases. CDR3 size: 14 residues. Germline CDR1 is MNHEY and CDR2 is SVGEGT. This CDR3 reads CASSYRDRGFQAFF. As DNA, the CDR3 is TGTGCCAGCAGCTACAGGGACAGGGGATTCCAAGCTTTCTTT.

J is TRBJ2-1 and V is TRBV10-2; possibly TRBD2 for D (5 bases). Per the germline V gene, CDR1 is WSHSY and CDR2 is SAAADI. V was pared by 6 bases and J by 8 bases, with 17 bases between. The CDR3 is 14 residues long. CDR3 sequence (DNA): TGCGCCAGCAGCAGACGAACTAGGTTAGATGAGCAGTTCTTC. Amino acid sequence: CASSRRTRLDEQFF.

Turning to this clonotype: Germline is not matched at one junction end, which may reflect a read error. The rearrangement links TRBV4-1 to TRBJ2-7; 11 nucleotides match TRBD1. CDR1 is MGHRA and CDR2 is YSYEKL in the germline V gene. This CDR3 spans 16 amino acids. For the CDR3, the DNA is TGCGCCAGAAGCCCGGGGACAGGGGGTGCAGACTACGAGCAGTACTTC. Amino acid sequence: CARSPGTGGADYEQYF.

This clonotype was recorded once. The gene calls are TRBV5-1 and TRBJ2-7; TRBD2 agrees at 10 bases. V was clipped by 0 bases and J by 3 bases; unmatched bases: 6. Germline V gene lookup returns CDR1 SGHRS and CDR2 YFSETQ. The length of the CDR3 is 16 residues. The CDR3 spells CASSLGAGGIDYEQYF. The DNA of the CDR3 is TGCGCCAGCAGCTTGGGAGCGGGAGGGATAGACTACGAGCAGTACTTC.

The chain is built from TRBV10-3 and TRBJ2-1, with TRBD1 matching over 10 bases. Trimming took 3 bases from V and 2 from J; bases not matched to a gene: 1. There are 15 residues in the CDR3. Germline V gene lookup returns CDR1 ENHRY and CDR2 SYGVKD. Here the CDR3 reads CAISEGTGAYNEQFF. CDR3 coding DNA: TGTGCCATCAGTGAAGGGACAGGGGCCTACAATGAGCAGTTCTTC.

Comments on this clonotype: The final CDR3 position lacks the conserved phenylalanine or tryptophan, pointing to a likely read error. Here the CDR3 reads CSAHGQGTYEQYS. CDR3 DNA sequence: TGCAGTGCCCACGGACAGGGGACCTACGAGCAGTACTCC. This chain uses TRBV20-1 with TRBJ2-7; TRBD1 matches at 9 bases. This CDR3 spans 13 amino acids. Trimming removed 6 bases from V and 2 bases from J; junction bases left unmatched: 5. CDR1 is DFQATT, CDR2 SNEGSKA, per germline (reference sequence).

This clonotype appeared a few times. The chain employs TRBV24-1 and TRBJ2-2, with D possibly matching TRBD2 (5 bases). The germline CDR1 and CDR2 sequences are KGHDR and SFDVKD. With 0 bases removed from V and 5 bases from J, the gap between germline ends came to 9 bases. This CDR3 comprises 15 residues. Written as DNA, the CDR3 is TGTGCCACCAGTGATTTGCGAGGGTTTACCGGGGAGCTGTTTTTT. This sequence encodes CATSDLRGFTGELFF.

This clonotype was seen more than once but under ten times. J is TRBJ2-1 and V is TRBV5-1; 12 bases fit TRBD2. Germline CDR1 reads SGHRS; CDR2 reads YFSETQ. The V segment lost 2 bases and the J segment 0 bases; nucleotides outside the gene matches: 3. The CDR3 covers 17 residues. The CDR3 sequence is CASSFLAGGNSYNEQFF. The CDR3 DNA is TGCGCCAGCAGCTTCCTAGCGGGAGGGAACTCCTACAATGAGCAGTTCTTC.

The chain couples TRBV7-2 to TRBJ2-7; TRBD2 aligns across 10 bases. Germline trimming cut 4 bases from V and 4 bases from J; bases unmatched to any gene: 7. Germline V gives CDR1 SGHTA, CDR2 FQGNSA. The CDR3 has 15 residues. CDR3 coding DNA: TGTGCCAGCAGCTCTTATACTAGCGGGACTTACGAGCAGTACTTC. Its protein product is CASSSYTSGTYEQYF.

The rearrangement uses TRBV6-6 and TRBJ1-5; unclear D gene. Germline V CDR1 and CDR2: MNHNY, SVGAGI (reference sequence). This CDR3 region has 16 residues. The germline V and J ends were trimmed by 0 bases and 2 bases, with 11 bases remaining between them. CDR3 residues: CASSYSWGTRNQPQHF. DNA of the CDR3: TGTGCCAGCAGTTACTCTTGGGGAACCCGCAATCAGCCCCAGCATTTT.

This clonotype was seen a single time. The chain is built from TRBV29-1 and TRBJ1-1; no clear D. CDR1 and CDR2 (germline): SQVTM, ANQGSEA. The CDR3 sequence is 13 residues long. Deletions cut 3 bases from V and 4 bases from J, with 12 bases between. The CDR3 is CSVDGQTGTEAFF. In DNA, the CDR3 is TGCAGCGTTGACGGGCAAACGGGCACTGAAGCTTTCTTT.

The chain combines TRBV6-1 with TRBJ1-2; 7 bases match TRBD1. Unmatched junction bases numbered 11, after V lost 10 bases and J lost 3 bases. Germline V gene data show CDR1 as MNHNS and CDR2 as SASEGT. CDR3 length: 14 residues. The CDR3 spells CAITQPGQDYGYTF. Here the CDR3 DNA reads TGTGCCATCACCCAACCCGGACAGGACTATGGCTACACCTTC.

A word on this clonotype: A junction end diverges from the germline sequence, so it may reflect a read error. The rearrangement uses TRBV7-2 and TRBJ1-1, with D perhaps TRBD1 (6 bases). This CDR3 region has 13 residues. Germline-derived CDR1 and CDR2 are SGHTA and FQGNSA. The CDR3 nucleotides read TGTGCCTGCAGCTTAGGAGGGGGCACTGAAGCTTTCTTT. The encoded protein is CACSLGGGTEAFF.

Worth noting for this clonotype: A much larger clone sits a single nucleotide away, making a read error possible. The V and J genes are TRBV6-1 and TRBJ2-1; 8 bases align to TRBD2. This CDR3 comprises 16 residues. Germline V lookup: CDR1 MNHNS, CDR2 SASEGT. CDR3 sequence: CASSASLAGILNEQLF. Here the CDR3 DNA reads TGTGCCAGCAGCGCTTCGCTAGCGGGTATACTAAATGAGCAGCTCTTC.

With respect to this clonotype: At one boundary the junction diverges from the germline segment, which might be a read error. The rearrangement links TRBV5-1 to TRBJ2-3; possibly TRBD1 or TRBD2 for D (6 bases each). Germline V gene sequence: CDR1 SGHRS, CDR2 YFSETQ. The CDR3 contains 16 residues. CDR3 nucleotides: TGCGCCAGCAGCTTGGCCGGCGGAGGGGGTGCAGATACGCAGTACTTT. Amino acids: CASSLAGGGGADTQYF.

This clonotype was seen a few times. CDR3 sequence reads: CSAETSETANYEQYF. In DNA, the CDR3 is TGCAGTGCTGAGACCTCCGAGACAGCCAATTACGAGCAGTACTTC. The genes are TRBV20-1 and TRBJ2-7; tentative D call: TRBD1 (5 bases). V gave up 5 bases and J gave up 4 bases, with 21 bases separating them. This CDR3 region has 15 residues. Germline V gene lookup returns CDR1 DFQATT and CDR2 SNEGSKA (reference sequence).

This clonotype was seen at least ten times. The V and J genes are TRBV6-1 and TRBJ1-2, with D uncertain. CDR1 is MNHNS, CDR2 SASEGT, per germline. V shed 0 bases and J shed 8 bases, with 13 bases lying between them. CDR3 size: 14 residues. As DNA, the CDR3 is TGTGCCAGCAGTGAAGCGTTGAACCGCGGAGGCTACACCTTC. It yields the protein CASSEALNRGGYTF.

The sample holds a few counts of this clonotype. The CDR3 sequence: CASTSIAKNIQYF. As DNA, the CDR3 is TGTGCCAGCACCTCAATAGCCAAAAACATTCAGTACTTC. The chain recombines TRBV28 with TRBJ2-4; D unclear. CDR3 length equals 13 residues. V lost 7 bases to trimming and J lost 0 bases, with 7 bases between them. Germline V lookup: CDR1 MDHEN, CDR2 SYDVKM. Supplemented by reference TRBV28 and TRBJ2-4, the full variable domain reads DVKVTQSSRYLVKRTGEKVFLECVQDMDHENMFWYRQDPGLGLRLIYFSYDVKMKEKGDIPEGYSVSREKKERFSLILESASTNQTSMYLCASTSIAKNIQYFGAGTRLSVL.